This TCR beta chain was identified during a study of blood T cell repertoires in COVID-19. The overall study: Samples taken during acute and convalescent COVID-19 were collected in the United States, Italy and Spain.

The CDR3 spans 16 residues. V lost 5 bases, J lost 0 bases, and 14 bases lay in between. Germline V gene lookup returns CDR1 MDHEN and CDR2 SYDVKM. The participants were between about 18 and 90 years old and came from some 25 US areas. Within the 2 weeks before study entry, each person in the exposed group met a COVID-19 case. In the source study's methods: Reference gene primer amplification in the assay estimated nucleated cell counts. Some clones are missing from TCRdb's copy, which holds only in-frame ones; the method was immunoSEQ multiplex PCR. D and trimming come from the DNA, and the V and J calls and clone size come from that table. Of almost 350,000 clones in the sample, more than 70% were seen once.

This chain links TRBV28 with TRBJ1-5; possibly TRBD1 for D (6 bases). The TCR was taken from a woman in her 30s who had been exposed to COVID-19. The sequencing input was PBMCs or T cells enriched from blood (not recorded which). The CDR3 loop is CASSPRTGNSNQPQHF. CDR3 DNA: TGTGCCAGCAGTCCCCGAACAGGGAATAGCAATCAGCCCCAGCATTTT.